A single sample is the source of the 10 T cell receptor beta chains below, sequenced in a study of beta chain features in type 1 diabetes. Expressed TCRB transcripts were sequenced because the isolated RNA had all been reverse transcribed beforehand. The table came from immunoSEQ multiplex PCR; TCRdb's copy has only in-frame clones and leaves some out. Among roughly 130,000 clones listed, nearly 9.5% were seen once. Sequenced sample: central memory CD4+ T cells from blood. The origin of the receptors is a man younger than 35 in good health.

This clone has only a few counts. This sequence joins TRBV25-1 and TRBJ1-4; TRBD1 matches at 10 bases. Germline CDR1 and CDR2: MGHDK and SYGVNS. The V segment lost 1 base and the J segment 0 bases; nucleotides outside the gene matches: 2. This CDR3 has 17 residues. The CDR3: CASSEWDRGATNEKLFF. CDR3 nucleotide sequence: TGTGCCAGCAGTGAATGGGACAGGGGAGCAACTAATGAAAAACTGTTTTTT.

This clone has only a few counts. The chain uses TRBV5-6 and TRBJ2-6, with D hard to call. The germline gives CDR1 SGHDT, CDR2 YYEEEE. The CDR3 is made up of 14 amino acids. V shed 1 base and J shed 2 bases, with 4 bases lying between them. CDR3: CASSLTAGANVLTF. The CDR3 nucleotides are TGTGCCAGCAGCTTGACAGCTGGGGCCAACGTCCTGACTTTC.

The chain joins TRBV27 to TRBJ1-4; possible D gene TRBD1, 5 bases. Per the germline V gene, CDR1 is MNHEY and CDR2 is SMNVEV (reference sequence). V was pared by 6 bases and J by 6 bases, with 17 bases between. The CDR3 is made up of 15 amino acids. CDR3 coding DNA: TGTGCCAGCAGGCCAATGGGACGGGACTATGAAAAACTGTTTTTT. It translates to CASRPMGRDYEKLFF. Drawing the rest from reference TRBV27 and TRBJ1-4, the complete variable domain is EAQVTQNPRYLITVTGKKLTVTCSQNMNHEYMSWYRQDPGLGLRQIYYSMNVEVTDKGDVPEGYKVSRKEKRNFPLILESPSPNQTSLYFCASRPMGRDYEKLFFGSGTQLSVL.

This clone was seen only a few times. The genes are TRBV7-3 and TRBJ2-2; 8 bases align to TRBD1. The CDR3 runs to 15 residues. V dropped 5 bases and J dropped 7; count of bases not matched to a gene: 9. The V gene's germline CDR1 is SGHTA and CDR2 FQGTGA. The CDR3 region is CASSLQGAAGGELFF. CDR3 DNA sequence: TGTGCCAGCAGCCTCCAGGGGGCGGCGGGCGGGGAGCTGTTTTTT.

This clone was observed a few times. The CDR3 spells CASSPRDRANEQFF. For the CDR3, the DNA is TGTGCCAGCAGTCCCAGGGACAGGGCCAATGAGCAGTTCTTC. The chain carries TRBV2 and TRBJ2-1; TRBD1 matches 9 bases. After removal of 5 bases from V and 6 bases from J, the junction contained 5 bases not matched to a gene. This CDR3 is 14 amino acids long. From germline, CDR1 is SNHLY and CDR2 FYNNEI.

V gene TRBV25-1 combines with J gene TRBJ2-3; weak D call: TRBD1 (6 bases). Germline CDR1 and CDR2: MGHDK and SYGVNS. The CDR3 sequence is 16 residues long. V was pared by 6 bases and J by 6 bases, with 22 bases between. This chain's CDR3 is CASSPVPTGFEDTQYF. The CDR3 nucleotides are TGTGCCAGCAGCCCCGTCCCCACAGGGTTTGAGGATACGCAGTATTTT. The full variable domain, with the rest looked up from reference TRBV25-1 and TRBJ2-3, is EADIYQTPRYLVIGTGKKITLECSQTMGHDKMYWYQQDPGMELHLIHYSYGVNSTEKGDLSSESTVSRIRTEHFPLTLESARPSHTSQYLCASSPVPTGFEDTQYFGPGTRLTVL.

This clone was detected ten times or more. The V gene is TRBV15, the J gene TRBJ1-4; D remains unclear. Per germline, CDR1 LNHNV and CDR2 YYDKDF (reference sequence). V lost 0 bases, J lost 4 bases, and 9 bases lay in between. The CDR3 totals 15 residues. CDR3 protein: CATSRDGQVNEKLFF. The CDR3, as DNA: TGTGCCACCAGCAGAGATGGGCAGGTTAATGAAAAACTGTTTTTT.

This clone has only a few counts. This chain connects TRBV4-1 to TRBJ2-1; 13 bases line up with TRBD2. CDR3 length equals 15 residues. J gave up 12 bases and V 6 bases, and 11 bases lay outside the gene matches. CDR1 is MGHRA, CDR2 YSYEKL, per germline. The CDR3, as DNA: TGCGCCAGCAGTCCCCACCGGGGACTAGCGGGGAGGCAGTTCTTC. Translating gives CASSPHRGLAGRQFF.

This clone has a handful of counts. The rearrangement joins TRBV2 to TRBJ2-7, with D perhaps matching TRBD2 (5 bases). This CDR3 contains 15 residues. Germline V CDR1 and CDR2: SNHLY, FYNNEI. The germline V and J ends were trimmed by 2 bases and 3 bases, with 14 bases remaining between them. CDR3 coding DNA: TGTGCCAGCAGTGAACTAGCACGAAGGGTCTACGAGCAGTACTTC. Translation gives CASSELARRVYEQYF.

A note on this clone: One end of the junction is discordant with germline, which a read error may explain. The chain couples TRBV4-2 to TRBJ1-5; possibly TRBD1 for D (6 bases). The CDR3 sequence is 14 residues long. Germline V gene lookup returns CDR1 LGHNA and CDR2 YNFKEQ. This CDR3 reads CASSQVGTGQPQRF. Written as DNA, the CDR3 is TGTGCCAGCAGCCAAGTCGGAACAGGGCAGCCCCAGCGTTTT.